A single sample is the source of the 6 T cell receptor beta chains below, sequenced in a study of graft-versus-host responses after intestinal transplantation. Antigens for these TCRs are unknown. The assay was immunoSEQ multiplex PCR, and TCRdb's table has in-frame clones only and misses some. The sample holds about 40,000 clones, 95% seen once. Sequences were derived from unstimulated CD8+ T cells sorted from spleen or lymph node cells, sampled before transplant. These TCRs come from a human donor who was the organ donor for an intestinal transplant.

The chain links TRBV19 to TRBJ2-5; D is unresolved. The J call is doubtful: the DNA matches TRBJ2-7 better. CDR1 LNHDA and CDR2 SQIVND come from the germline V gene (reference sequence). The CDR3 runs to 14 residues. The CDR3, as DNA: TGTGCCAGTTCCCCCTTGGCAGGCACCTACGAGCAGTACTTC. Translating gives CASSPLAGTYEQYF.

The chain carries TRBV7-6 and TRBJ1-6; perhaps TRBD1 as D (5 bases). Germline V lookup: CDR1 SGHVS, CDR2 FNYEAQ. The CDR3 has 14 amino acids. With 1 base removed from V and 7 bases from J, the gap between germline ends came to 8 bases. Here the CDR3 reads CASSLGTPNSPLHF. In DNA, the CDR3 is TGTGCCAGCAGCTTAGGGACACCCAATTCACCCCTCCACTTT.

The gene calls are TRBV28 and TRBJ1-2; D is perhaps TRBD1 (6 bases). Germline values: CDR1 MDHEN, CDR2 SYDVKM. With 0 bases removed from V and 4 bases from J, the gap between germline ends came to 12 bases. The CDR3 is made up of 15 amino acids. The CDR3 is CASSLWSGGAYGYTF. The CDR3, as DNA: TGTGCCAGCAGTTTATGGAGCGGGGGCGCCTATGGCTACACCTTC.

The rearrangement links TRBV2 to TRBJ2-3, with a weak D call TRBD2 (6 bases). CDR1 is SNHLY, CDR2 FYNNEI, per germline. The V gene lost 3 bases and the J gene lost 4 bases, with 14 bases spanning the gap. There are 15 residues in the CDR3. CDR3 sequence: CASSDGRGDADTQYF. CDR3 in DNA: TGTGCCAGCAGTGATGGGCGCGGGGATGCAGATACGCAGTATTTT.

The chain uses TRBV4-3 and TRBJ2-7; the D gene is possibly TRBD1 (6 bases). CDR1 is LGHNA, CDR2 YSLEER, per germline. This CDR3 contains 14 residues. V lost 5 bases to trimming and J lost 4 bases, with 15 bases between them. The DNA for the CDR3 is TGCGCCAGCAGCGAATCGTATAGGGGGTACGAGCAGTACTTC. Translated: CASSESYRGYEQYF.

This clone was recorded once. The genes are TRBV14 and TRBJ2-5; D ambiguous. Gene TRBJ2-7 matches the end of the DNA better, so the J call may be wrong. Germline assignment: CDR1 SGHDN and CDR2 FVKESK. The length of the CDR3 is 14 residues. Here the CDR3 DNA reads TGTGCCAGCAGCCAAGTAATAGGGATCTACGAGCAGTACTTC. Translation: CASSQVIGIYEQYF.